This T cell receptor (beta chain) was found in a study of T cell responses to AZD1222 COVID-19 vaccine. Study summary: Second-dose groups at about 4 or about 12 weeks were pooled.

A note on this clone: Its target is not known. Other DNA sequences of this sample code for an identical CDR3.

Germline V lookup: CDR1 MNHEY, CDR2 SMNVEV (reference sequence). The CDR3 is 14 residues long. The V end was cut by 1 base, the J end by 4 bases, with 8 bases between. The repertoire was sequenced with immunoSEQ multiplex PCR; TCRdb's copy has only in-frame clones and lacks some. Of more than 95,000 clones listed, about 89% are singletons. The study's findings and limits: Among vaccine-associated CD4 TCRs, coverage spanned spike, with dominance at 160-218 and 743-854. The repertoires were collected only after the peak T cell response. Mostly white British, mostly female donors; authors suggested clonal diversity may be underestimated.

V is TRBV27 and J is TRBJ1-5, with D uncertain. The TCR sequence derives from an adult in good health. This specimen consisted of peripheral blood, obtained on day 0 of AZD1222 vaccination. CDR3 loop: CASSLLGGNQPQHF. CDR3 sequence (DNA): TGTGCCAGCAGTTTATTAGGTGGGAATCAGCCCCAGCATTTT.